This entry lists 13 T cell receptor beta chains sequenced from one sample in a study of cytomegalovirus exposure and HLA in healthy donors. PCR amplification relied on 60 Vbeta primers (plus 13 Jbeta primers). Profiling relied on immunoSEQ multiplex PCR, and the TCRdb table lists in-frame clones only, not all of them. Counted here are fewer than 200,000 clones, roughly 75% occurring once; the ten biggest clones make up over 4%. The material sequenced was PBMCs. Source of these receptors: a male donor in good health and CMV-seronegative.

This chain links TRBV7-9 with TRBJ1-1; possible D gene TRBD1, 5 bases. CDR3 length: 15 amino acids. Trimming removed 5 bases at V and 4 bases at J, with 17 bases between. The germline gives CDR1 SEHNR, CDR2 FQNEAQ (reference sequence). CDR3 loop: CASSPGLSRGTEAFF. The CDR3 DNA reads TGTGCCAGCAGCCCAGGGTTGTCTAGGGGCACTGAAGCTTTCTTT.

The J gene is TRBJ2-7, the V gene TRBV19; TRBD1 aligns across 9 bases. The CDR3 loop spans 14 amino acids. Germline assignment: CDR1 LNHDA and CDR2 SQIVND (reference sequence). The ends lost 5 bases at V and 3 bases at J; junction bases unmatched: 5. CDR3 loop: CASSRDRAVYEQYF. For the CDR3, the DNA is TGTGCCAGTAGTCGGGACAGGGCCGTCTACGAGCAGTACTTC.

CDR3 loop: CARENRDRGSGANVLTF. Here the CDR3 DNA reads TGTGCCAGAGAAAACCGGGACAGGGGTTCTGGGGCCAACGTCCTGACTTTC. The rearrangement links TRBV21-1 to TRBJ2-6; the table's D gene call, TRBD1, was not cross checked with the DNA. TRBV21-1 is labeled a pseudogene. This CDR3 comprises 17 residues.

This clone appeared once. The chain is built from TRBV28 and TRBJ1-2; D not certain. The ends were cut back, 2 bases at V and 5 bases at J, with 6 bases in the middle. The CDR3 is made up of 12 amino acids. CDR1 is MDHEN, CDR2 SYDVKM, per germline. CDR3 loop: CASSLRLYGYTF. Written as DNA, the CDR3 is TGTGCCAGCAGTTTACGACTATATGGCTACACCTTC.

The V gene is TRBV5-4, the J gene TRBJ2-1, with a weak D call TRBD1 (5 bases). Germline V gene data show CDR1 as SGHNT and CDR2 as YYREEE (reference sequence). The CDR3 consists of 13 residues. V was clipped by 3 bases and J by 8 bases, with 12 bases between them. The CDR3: CASSYPGWDEQFF. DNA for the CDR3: TGTGCCAGCAGCTATCCAGGGTGGGATGAGCAGTTCTTC.

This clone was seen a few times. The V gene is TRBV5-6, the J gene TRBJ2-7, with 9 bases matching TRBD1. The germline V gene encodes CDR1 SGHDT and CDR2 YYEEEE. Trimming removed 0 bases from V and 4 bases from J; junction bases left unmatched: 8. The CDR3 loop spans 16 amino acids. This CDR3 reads CASSLAPGQGFYEQYF. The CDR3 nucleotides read TGTGCCAGCAGCTTGGCCCCGGGACAGGGTTTTTACGAGCAGTACTTC. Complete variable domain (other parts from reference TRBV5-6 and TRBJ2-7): DAGVTQSPTHLIKTRGQQVTLRCSPKSGHDTVSWYQQALGQGPQFIFQYYEEEERQRGNFPDRFSGHQFPNYSSELNVNALLLGDSALYLCASSLAPGQGFYEQYFGPGTRLTVT.

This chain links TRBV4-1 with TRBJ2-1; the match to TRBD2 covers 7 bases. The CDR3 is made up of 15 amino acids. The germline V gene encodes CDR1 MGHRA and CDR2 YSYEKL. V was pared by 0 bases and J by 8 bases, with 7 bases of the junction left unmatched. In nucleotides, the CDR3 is TGCGCCAGCAGCCAAGAGCCCGGACTAGGGGATGAGCAGTTCTTC. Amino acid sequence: CASSQEPGLGDEQFF.

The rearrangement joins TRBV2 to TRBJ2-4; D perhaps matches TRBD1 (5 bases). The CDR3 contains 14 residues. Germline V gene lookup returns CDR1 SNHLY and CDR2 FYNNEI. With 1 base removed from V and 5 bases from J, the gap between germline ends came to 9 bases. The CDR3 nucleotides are TGTGCCAGCAGTGAAGATGGGGCACAAAACATTCAGTACTTC. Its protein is CASSEDGAQNIQYF.

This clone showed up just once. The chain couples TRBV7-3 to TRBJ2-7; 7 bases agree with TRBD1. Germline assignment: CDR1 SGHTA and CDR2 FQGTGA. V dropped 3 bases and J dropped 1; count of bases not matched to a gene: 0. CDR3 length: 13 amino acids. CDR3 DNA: TGTGCCAGCAGCTTGGACAGGTCCTACGAGCAGTACTTC. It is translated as CASSLDRSYEQYF.

In nucleotides, the CDR3 is TGTGCCAGCAGTACTCACGTGGAGTCCTGGGCCAAAAACATTCAGTACTTC. It is translated as CASSTHVESWAKNIQYF. V is TRBV27 and J is TRBJ2-4, with unresolved D. Germline CDR1 and CDR2: MNHEY and SMNVEV (reference sequence). The CDR3 spans 17 residues. V lost 5 bases and J lost 1, with 18 bases in between.

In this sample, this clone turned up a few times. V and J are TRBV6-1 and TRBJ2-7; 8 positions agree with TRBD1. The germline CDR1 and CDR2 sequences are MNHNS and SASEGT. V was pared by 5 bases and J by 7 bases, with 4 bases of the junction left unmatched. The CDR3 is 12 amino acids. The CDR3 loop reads CASSRTGGEQYF. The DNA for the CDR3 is TGTGCCAGCAGTAGAACAGGGGGTGAGCAGTACTTC.

CDR3 region: CSPPQESYEQYF. CDR3 DNA sequence: TGCAGCCCCCCCCAGGAATCCTACGAGCAGTACTTC. The V call is TRBV29-1, the J call TRBJ2-7; D is uncertain. The V end lost 8 bases, the J end lost 1 base, and 12 bases lay between the germline ends. The CDR3 runs to 12 residues. Looked up from germline, CDR1 is SQVTM and CDR2 is ANQGSEA.

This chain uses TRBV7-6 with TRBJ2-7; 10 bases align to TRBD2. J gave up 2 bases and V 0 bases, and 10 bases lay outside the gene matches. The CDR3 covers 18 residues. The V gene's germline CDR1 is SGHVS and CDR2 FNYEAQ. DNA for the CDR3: TGTGCCAGCAGCTTAGCTCAAGGGGGACTAGCGCGCCCCTACGAGCAGTACTTC. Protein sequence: CASSLAQGGLARPYEQYF.